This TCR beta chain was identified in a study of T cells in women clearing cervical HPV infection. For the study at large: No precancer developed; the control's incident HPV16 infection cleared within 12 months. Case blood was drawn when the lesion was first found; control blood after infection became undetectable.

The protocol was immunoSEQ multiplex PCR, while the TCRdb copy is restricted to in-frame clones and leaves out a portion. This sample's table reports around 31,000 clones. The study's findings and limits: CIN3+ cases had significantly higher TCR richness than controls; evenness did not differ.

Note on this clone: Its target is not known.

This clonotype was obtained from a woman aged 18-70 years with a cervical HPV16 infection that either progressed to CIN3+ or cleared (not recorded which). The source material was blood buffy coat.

The sequenced part of the CDR3 DNA is TGTGCCAGCAGCTTGTTTCCCCCGGGCGGCTCTGGGGCCAACGTG. This translates into CASSLFPPGGSGANV. In full, the CDR3 reads CASSLFPPGGSGANVLFF. The V call is TRBV7-3, the J call TRBJ2-2, with D perhaps TRBD1 (5 bases). The read terminates 3 residues ahead of where the CDR3 ends, so the germline J gene completes it. The germline gives CDR1 SGHTA, CDR2 FQGTGA. This CDR3 spans 18 amino acids.